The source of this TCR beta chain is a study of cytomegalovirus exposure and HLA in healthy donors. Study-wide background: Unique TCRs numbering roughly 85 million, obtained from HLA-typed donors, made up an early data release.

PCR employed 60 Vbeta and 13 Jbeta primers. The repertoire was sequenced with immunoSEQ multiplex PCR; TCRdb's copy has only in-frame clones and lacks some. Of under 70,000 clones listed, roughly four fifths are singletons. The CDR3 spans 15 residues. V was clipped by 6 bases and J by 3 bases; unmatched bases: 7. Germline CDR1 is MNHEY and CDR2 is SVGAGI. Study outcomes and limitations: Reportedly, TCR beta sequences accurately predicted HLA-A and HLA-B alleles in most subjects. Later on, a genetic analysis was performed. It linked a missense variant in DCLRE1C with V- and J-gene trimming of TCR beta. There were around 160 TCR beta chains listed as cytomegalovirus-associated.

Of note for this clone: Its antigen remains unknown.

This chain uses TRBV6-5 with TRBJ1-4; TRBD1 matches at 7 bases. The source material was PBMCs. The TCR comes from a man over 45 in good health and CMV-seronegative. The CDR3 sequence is CASSNGGTANEKLFF. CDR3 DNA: TGTGCCAGCAGCAACGGCGGGACAGCTAATGAAAAACTGTTTTTT.